This paragraph reports one T cell receptor beta chain. The authors extracted RNA and reverse transcribed it into cDNA as the sequencing template. TCRdb's table, derived via immunoSEQ multiplex PCR, lists solely in-frame clones and lacks some. The sample lists 150,000 or so clones, over 45% seen once, with roughly 7.5% in the top ten. The sample is drawn from a study of CD8+ T cells in alopecia areata. Deletions cut 3 bases from V and 4 bases from J, with 6 bases between. The length of the CDR3 is 12 residues. Patients with alopecia areata provided lesional scalp punch biopsies as well as peripheral blood.

This receptor was taken from a human donor with alopecia areata. This chain uses TRBV23-1 with TRBJ1-2; D is undetermined. TRBV23-1 is reported as an ORF; its role is uncertain. Sequencing was performed on CD4+ T cells sorted from blood. The chain's CDR3 is CASSQPTYGYTF. The CDR3 DNA reads TGCGCCAGCAGTCAGCCGACCTATGGCTACACCTTC.